These 11 T cell receptor beta chains share one sample of origin, sequenced in a study of T cell responses to AZD1222 COVID-19 vaccine. Method: immunoSEQ multiplex PCR; TCRdb's copy keeps in-frame clones and lacks some. The data show more than 150,000 clones, with 92% seen just once and approximately 1.9% held by the top ten. The sample was peripheral blood, taken 28 days after the second AZD1222 dose. The source of these receptors is an adult who received the AZD1222 COVID-19 vaccine.

The rearrangement links TRBV5-1 to TRBJ1-5; tentative D call: TRBD1 (6 bases). V shed 5 bases and J shed 0 bases, with 15 bases lying between them. CDR3 length: 16 residues. Germline values: CDR1 SGHRS, CDR2 YFSETQ. The CDR3 reads CASREGEGYSNQPQHF. The CDR3 DNA sequence: TGCGCCAGCAGGGAGGGGGAGGGTTATAGCAATCAGCCCCAGCATTTT.

The gene calls are TRBV15 and TRBJ1-3; no clear D gene. Germline values: CDR1 LNHNV, CDR2 YYDKDF (reference sequence). The CDR3 extends over 16 amino acids. The ends were cut back, 6 bases at V and 0 bases at J, with 15 bases in the middle. CDR3 sequence (DNA): TGTGCCACCAGGTCAGGTCGCCTCATCTCTGGAAACACCATATATTTT. This translates into CATRSGRLISGNTIYF.

This clone was counted once. This sample also contains other DNA sequences that code for the same CDR3. The chain uses TRBV5-4 and TRBJ2-3; D uncertain. This CDR3 spans 13 amino acids. The ends were cut back, 1 base at V and 1 base at J, with 4 bases in the middle. Germline CDR1 reads SGHNT; CDR2 reads YYREEE (reference sequence). The CDR3 DNA reads as TGTGCCAGCAGCTTGCCCGGCACAGATACGCAGTATTTT. This codes for CASSLPGTDTQYF.

J is TRBJ2-3 and V is TRBV29-1; 14 positions match TRBD2. After removal of 5 bases from V and 3 bases from J, the junction contained 1 base not matched to a gene. The germline V gene encodes CDR1 SQVTM and CDR2 ANQGSEA. The CDR3 runs 14 residues. For the CDR3, the DNA is TGCAGCGTTAGACTAGCGGGAGGGACAGATACGCAGTATTTT. Translation gives CSVRLAGGTDTQYF.

This clone was observed a few times. The V gene is TRBV6-4, the J gene TRBJ2-7; no reliable D call. The V gene lost 1 base and the J gene lost 3 bases, with 10 bases spanning the gap. There are 14 residues in the CDR3. Germline CDR1 reads MRHNA; CDR2 reads SNTAGT. CDR3 sequence reads: CASSDFRFIYEQYF. Here the CDR3 DNA reads TGTGCCAGCAGTGACTTCAGATTCATCTACGAGCAGTACTTC.

V and J are TRBV3-1 (or the pseudogene TRBV3-2) and TRBJ2-3, with D uncertain. There are 12 residues in the CDR3. V was shortened by 8 bases and J by 5 bases, with 11 bases between the two germline ends. Germline V lookup: CDR1 LGHDT, CDR2 YNNKEL (reference sequence). The CDR3 region has the DNA TGTGCCAGCTCCACCGAGCAAGATACGCAGTATTTT. Protein: CASSTEQDTQYF.

The chain combines TRBV7-2 with TRBJ1-3, with TRBD1 as a possible D gene (6 bases). Deletions cut 1 base from V and 4 bases from J, with 11 bases between. CDR3 size: 15 residues. Germline V gene lookup returns CDR1 SGHTA and CDR2 FQGNSA. The CDR3 loop reads CASSLGPGEGNTIYF. CDR3 nucleotide sequence: TGTGCCAGCAGCTTAGGACCAGGGGAGGGAAACACCATATATTTT.

This clone was seen just once. The V and J genes are TRBV3-1 (or the pseudogene TRBV3-2) and TRBJ2-3; D not certain. Trimming cost V 3 bases and J 0 bases, with 10 bases left between them. The CDR3 is 15 residues long. Germline loops: CDR1 LGHDT, CDR2 YNNKEL (reference sequence). DNA of the CDR3: TGTGCCAGCAGCCATTTTGCGGAGAGCACAGATACGCAGTATTTT. Its translation is CASSHFAESTDTQYF.

This clone has a handful of counts. The chain couples TRBV10-3 to TRBJ1-1, with 7 bases identical to TRBD1. Losses at the gene ends were 6 bases for V and 0 bases for J; bases not matched to a gene: 4. The CDR3 is 14 residues long. Germline V CDR1 and CDR2: ENHRY, SYGVKD. CDR3: CAIRMGQMNTEAFF. CDR3 bases: TGTGCCATCAGGATGGGACAGATGAACACTGAAGCTTTCTTT.

This chain uses TRBV5-6 with TRBJ2-7; no firm D call. The CDR3 length is 13 residues. V was cut by 0 bases and J by 4 bases, with 8 bases left in between. Germline V gene sequence: CDR1 SGHDT, CDR2 YYEEEE. CDR3 in amino acids: CASSLEGRYEQYF. The CDR3 coding sequence is TGTGCCAGCAGCTTGGAGGGTCGGTACGAGCAGTACTTC.

The V and J genes are TRBV18 and TRBJ1-1; D possibly corresponds to TRBD1 (6 bases). Between the trimmed V and J ends, which lost 6 bases and 0 bases, there was a span of 14 bases. The CDR3 length is 15 residues. CDR1 and CDR2 (germline): KGHSH, LQKENI. The CDR3 spells CASSGQASMNTEAFF. In DNA form, the CDR3 reads TGTGCCAGCTCGGGACAAGCTAGCATGAACACTGAAGCTTTCTTT.